This T cell receptor beta chain was recovered during a study of blood T cell repertoires in COVID-19. In the study overall: Samples taken during acute and convalescent COVID-19 were collected in the United States, Italy and Spain.

Unmatched junction bases numbered 12, after V lost 0 bases and J lost 4 bases. Germline assignment: CDR1 SGHRS and CDR2 YFSETQ. The CDR3 length is 20 residues. Only in-frame clones appear in the TCRdb table, and some are missing; sequencing was by immunoSEQ multiplex PCR. The repertoire includes approximately 81,000 clones, about nine tenths of them detected once, and 1.9% sits in the top ten. The sequence derives from a woman aged 50 to 60 in a cohort sampled during active COVID-19. The chain couples TRBV5-1 to TRBJ2-3, with TRBD2 matching 15 bases. The sequenced material came from peripheral blood. Written as DNA, the CDR3 is TGCGCCAGCAGCTTGGCCGTCGGAGGACTAGCGGGAGGGCTACCAGATACGCAGTATTTT. Protein product: CASSLAVGGLAGGLPDTQYF.